This TCR beta chain was documented in a study of cytomegalovirus exposure and HLA in healthy donors. Primers: 60 Vbeta forward and 13 Jbeta reverse. Data came from immunoSEQ multiplex PCR; TCRdb stores just in-frame clones and leaves some out. The repertoire includes 150,000 to 200,000 clones, roughly 76% of them detected once, and roughly 6.3% sits in the top ten. This clone was counted between two and nine times. This CDR3 contains 15 residues. Germline V lookup: CDR1 SGHAT, CDR2 FQNNGV. Trimming pared 1 base from V and 4 bases from J, leaving 11 bases between. This TCR derives from a man aged 35 to 55 in good health and CMV-seropositive. Sample: PBMCs. This chain uses TRBV11-2 with TRBJ2-1, with D tentatively TRBD2 (5 bases). As DNA, the CDR3 is TGTGCCAGCAGCTTAGGAGCGGACCAGTACAATGAGCAGTTCTTC. Translation: CASSLGADQYNEQFF.